This T cell receptor beta chain is drawn from a study of cytomegalovirus exposure and HLA in healthy donors. Whole-study results and caveats: TCR beta chains associated with HLA were, in a later analysis, more clonally expanded than equally common others.

Germline CDR1 reads SQVTM; CDR2 reads ANQGSEA. Trimming took off 4 bases at V and 6 bases at J, with 12 bases between the two ends. This CDR3 has 12 amino acids. Of note for this clone: The target antigen is unknown.

The PCR employed 60 Vbeta primers together with 13 Jbeta primers. This table comes from immunoSEQ multiplex PCR, and its TCRdb copy is limited to in-frame clones, with some not included. The sample includes under 100,000 clones. The clonotype comes from a woman aged 25 to 39 in good health and CMV-seronegative. The sequenced sample consisted of PBMCs. V is TRBV29-1 and J is TRBJ1-2, with TRBD1 as a possible D gene (5 bases). This CDR3 reads CSVVETRDGYTF. The CDR3 DNA reads TGCAGCGTTGTTGAAACCAGGGATGGCTACACCTTC.